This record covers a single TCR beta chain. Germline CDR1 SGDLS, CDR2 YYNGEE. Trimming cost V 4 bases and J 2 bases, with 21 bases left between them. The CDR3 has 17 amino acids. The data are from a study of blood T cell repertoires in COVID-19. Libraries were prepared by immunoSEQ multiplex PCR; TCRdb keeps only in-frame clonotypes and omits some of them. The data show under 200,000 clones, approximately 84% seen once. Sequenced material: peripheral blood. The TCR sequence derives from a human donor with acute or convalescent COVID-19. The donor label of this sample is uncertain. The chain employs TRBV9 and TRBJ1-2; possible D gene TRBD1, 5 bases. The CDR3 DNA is TGTGCCAGCAGCCCGCGGGGGTTGGATCTACCGAACTATGGCTACACCTTC. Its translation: CASSPRGLDLPNYGYTF.